The source of this TCR beta chain is a study of blood T cell repertoires in COVID-19. Study information: The United States, Italy and Spain supplied acute and convalescent COVID-19 samples. T cells, B-cell-depleted T cells, or PBMCs supplied cDNA or gDNA.

In the source study's methods: Cell counts per sample came from amplifying reference gene primers. Some clones are missing from TCRdb's copy, which holds only in-frame ones; the method was immunoSEQ multiplex PCR. That table gives V, J and clone size, and the DNA gave D and trimming. The table has fewer than 250,000 clones, roughly 90% seen once; the top ten hold 2.5% to 3%. This CDR3 region has 13 residues. Trimming took off 2 bases at V and 2 bases at J, with 5 bases between the two ends. Per the germline V gene, CDR1 is SGHTA and CDR2 is FQGNSA. The clonotype originates from an older woman with acute or convalescent COVID-19. The chain carries TRBV7-2 and TRBJ2-3; unclear D gene. The sample was peripheral blood. The CDR3 coding sequence is TGTGCCAGCAGCTTACTCGTCACAGATACGCAGTATTTT. Its translation: CASSLLVTDTQYF.